This T cell receptor (beta chain) stems from a study of blood T cells in healthy people across ages. About the study: Per every two T cells, about one barcoded beta molecule was captured by template switching.

Isolation per sample recovered at least 7 million PBMCs. Points from the study as a whole: Leaving the PBMCs unsorted stopped any conclusive comparison of naive versus antigen-experienced cells. Unknown donor CMV status possibly confounded expanded clonotype changes.

Germline V gene lookup returns CDR1 SGHVS and CDR2 FQNEAQ. V gave up 5 bases and J gave up 7 bases, with 18 bases separating them. The CDR3 has 15 residues. A second PCR, run for about 6 to 12 cycles, used a sample-barcoded 5' primer plus a J-beta primer mix. TCRdb analysed the 5' RACE reads with MiXCR anew, one entry per CDR3 protein. The sample includes some 710,000 distinct CDR3 sequences, roughly 46% of them seen just once. This clonotype has a handful of counts. The antigen is undetermined. The sequencing input was blood. This clonotype was sampled from an elderly man in good health. J is TRBJ2-1 and V is TRBV7-8; D may be TRBD1 or TRBD2 (5 bases each). The CDR3 nucleotides are TGTGCCAGCAGCCCCCTGGGGGAGAACTTGAATGAGCAGTTCTTC. Translating it yields CASSPLGENLNEQFF.